The 4 T cell receptor beta chains listed next were all sequenced from one sample in a study of T cell repertoires in cytomegalovirus infection. These receptors are not linked to any known antigen. In TCRdb, the reads were re-called with MiXCR into one record per CDR3 protein. The table shows around 540,000 distinct CDR3 sequences, with 25% to 35% occurring only once. The material was cultured PBMCs, obtained from culture after CMV antigen stimulation. These receptors all come from a human donor in good health (CMV status not recorded). Some clones in this sample may be carry-over from other donors' samples.

V usage is TRBV2 and J usage is TRBJ2-5; 9 bases are a match to TRBD2. CDR1 and CDR2 from the germline V gene are SNHLY and FYNNEI. V was pared by 6 bases and J by 5 bases, with 13 bases of the junction left unmatched. This CDR3 is 16 amino acids long. The CDR3 DNA is TGTGCCAGCAGGTTCCGCGGGACTAGCTCGCGGGAGACCCAGTACTTC. As protein: CASRFRGTSSRETQYF.

This clonotype has ten or more counts. V usage is TRBV7-2 and J usage is TRBJ2-2; possible D gene TRBD2, 6 bases. Germline loops: CDR1 SGHTA, CDR2 FQGNSA. The CDR3 consists of 16 residues. Trimming removed 3 bases at V and 1 base at J, with 12 bases between. This CDR3 reads CASSLNSGGNTGELFF. CDR3 DNA sequence: TGTGCCAGCAGCTTGAATAGCGGAGGGAACACCGGGGAGCTGTTTTTT.

The chain carries TRBV20-1 and TRBJ2-7; D unclear. The CDR3 covers 14 residues. Germline values: CDR1 DFQATT, CDR2 SNEGSKA (reference sequence). The ends were cut back, 0 bases at V and 2 bases at J, with 11 bases in the middle. CDR3: CSARDSQRTYEQYF. Here the CDR3 DNA reads TGCAGTGCTAGAGATTCGCAGCGAACCTACGAGCAGTACTTC.

A remark on this clonotype: A junction boundary mismatches the germline segment, possibly from a read error. V and J are TRBV12-5 and TRBJ1-2; D is uncertain. Germline V gene lookup returns CDR1 LGHNT and CDR2 FRNRAP. The CDR3 has 10 amino acids. CDR3 protein: CVSGYLSYTF. The DNA for the CDR3 is TGTGTTAGTGGTTATCTTTCTTACACCTTC. Supplemented by reference TRBV12-5 and TRBJ1-2, the full variable domain reads DARVTQTPRHKVTEMGQEVTMRCQPILGHNTVFWYRQTMMQGLELLAYFRNRAPLDDSGMPKDRFSAEMPDATLATLKIQPSEPRDSAVYFCVSGYLSYTFGSGTRLTVV.